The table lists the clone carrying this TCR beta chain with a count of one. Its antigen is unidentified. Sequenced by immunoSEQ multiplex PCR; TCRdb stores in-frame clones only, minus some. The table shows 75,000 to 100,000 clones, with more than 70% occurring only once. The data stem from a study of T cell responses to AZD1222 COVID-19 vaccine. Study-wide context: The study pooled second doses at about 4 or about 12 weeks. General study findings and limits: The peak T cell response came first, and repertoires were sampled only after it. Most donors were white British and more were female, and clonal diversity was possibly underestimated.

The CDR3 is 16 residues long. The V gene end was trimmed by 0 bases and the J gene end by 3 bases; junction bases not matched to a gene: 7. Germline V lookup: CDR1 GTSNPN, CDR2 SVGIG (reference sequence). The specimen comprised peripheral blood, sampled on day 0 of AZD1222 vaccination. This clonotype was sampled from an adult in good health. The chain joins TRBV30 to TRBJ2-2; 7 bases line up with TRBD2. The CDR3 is CAWSVPRAGDTGELFF. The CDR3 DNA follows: TGTGCCTGGAGTGTACCTAGGGCGGGGGACACCGGGGAGCTGTTTTTT.